A single sample is the source of the 12 T cell receptor beta chains below, sequenced in a study of preoperative IRX-2 immunotherapy in early breast cancer. The treatment was: preoperative locoregional IRX-2 cytokine immunotherapy. This table comes from immunoSEQ multiplex PCR, and its TCRdb copy is limited to in-frame clones, with some not included. This table has tens of thousands of clones, under 90% appearing once. Sequenced material: tumor tissue, taken after IRX-2 immunotherapy. Receptors were obtained from a human donor with breast cancer.

This chain connects TRBV19 to TRBJ1-2; 7 positions match TRBD1. This CDR3 region has 15 residues. Germline V gene data show CDR1 as LNHDA and CDR2 as SQIVND (reference sequence). V was clipped by 7 bases and J by 4 bases; unmatched bases: 12. The CDR3 loop is CASTPSGTVGYGYTF. CDR3 DNA: TGTGCCAGTACCCCCTCCGGGACAGTGGGCTATGGCTACACCTTC. Variable domain in full (rest from reference TRBV19 and TRBJ1-2): DGGITQSPKYLFRKEGQNVTLSCEQNLNHDAMYWYRQDPGQGLRLIYYSQIVNDFQKGDIAEGYSVSREKKESFPLTVTSAQKNPTAFYLCASTPSGTVGYGYTFGSGTRLTVV.

The chain combines TRBV5-1 with TRBJ2-2; D unclear. Germline V gives CDR1 SGHRS, CDR2 YFSETQ. Trimming stripped 0 bases from V and 5 bases from J, with 8 bases between. The CDR3 contains 14 residues. The DNA for the CDR3 is TGCGCCAGCAGCTTGGATGGGGAAACCGGGGAGCTGTTTTTT. Its translation is CASSLDGETGELFF.

The chain carries TRBV6-8 and TRBJ1-6, with D unresolved. V lost 0 bases, J lost 12 bases, and 6 bases lay in between. This CDR3 contains 12 residues. The germline CDR1 and CDR2 sequences are MNHGY and SAAAGT. This CDR3 is CASSYSAGPLHF. CDR3 in DNA: TGTGCCAGCAGTTACTCTGCCGGACCCCTCCACTTT.

The chain uses TRBV12-2 and TRBJ2-2; the table's TRBD2 call for D was not verified on the DNA. TRBV12-2 is a pseudogene locus. This CDR3 has 18 residues. CDR3 sequence: CASRPSVTRYANTGELFF. In DNA form, the CDR3 reads TGTGCAAGTCGCCCAAGCGTAACTAGATATGCGAACACCGGGGAGCTGTTTTTT.

J is TRBJ2-1 and V is TRBV27, with 8 positions matching TRBD2. The CDR3 consists of 18 residues. Germline values: CDR1 MNHEY, CDR2 SMNVEV (reference sequence). With V trimmed by 4 bases and J by 1 base, 12 bases remained unmatched. CDR3 sequence (DNA): TGTGCCAGCAGTTCGTTCAGGAGCGGGAGTAGGTCCTACAATGAGCAGTTCTTC. This translates into CASSSFRSGSRSYNEQFF.

The chain recombines TRBV6-8 with TRBJ1-2, with D unresolved. Trimming cost V 5 bases and J 3 bases, with 10 bases left between them. The CDR3 consists of 13 residues. Germline V gene data show CDR1 as MNHGY and CDR2 as SAAAGT. DNA of the CDR3: TGTGCCAGCAGTCTGATAACGGACTATGGCTACACCTTC. Its protein is CASSLITDYGYTF.

This chain uses TRBV11-3 with TRBJ1-1; 8 bases align to TRBD1. This CDR3 comprises 14 residues. Trimming removed 2 bases from V and 4 bases from J; junction bases left unmatched: 3. CDR1 and CDR2 (germline): SGHNT, YENEEA. CDR3 sequence reads: CASSLLQGVTEAFF. The CDR3 DNA follows: TGTGCCAGCAGCTTACTACAGGGGGTCACTGAAGCTTTCTTT.

The rearrangement uses TRBV6-8 and TRBJ2-7; 7 bases map to TRBD1. The V gene end was trimmed by 6 bases and the J gene end by 3 bases; junction bases not matched to a gene: 8. This CDR3 is 14 amino acids long. CDR1 is MNHGY, CDR2 SAAAGT, per germline. The CDR3 DNA reads as TGTGCCAGCAGGAGGACAGGAGGTAACTACGAGCAGTACGTC. Protein sequence: CASRRTGGNYEQYV.

This chain connects TRBV19 to TRBJ1-1, with a weak D call TRBD1 (5 bases). The CDR3 loop spans 15 amino acids. CDR1 is LNHDA, CDR2 SQIVND, per germline (reference sequence). The ends were cut back, 8 bases at V and 4 bases at J, with 20 bases in the middle. The DNA for the CDR3 is TGTGCCAGTCTCAGGGAGGGAAGGTCCGGCACTGAAGCTTTCTTT. It is translated as CASLREGRSGTEAFF.

The chain combines TRBV7-7 with TRBJ1-2; no definite D call. Germline values: CDR1 SSHAT, CDR2 FNYEAQ (reference sequence). Trimming took 5 bases from V and 3 from J, leaving 13 bases between them. The CDR3 length is 14 residues. The DNA of the CDR3 is TGTGCCAGCAGCCCCCGGAGAGTTGACTATGGCTACACCTTC. Translation: CASSPRRVDYGYTF.

The chain joins TRBV11-3 to TRBJ2-7, with D perhaps TRBD1 or TRBD2 (5 bases each). CDR1 SGHNT and CDR2 YENEEA come from the germline V gene. There are 14 residues in the CDR3. V was pared by 3 bases and J by 2 bases, with 11 bases between. DNA of the CDR3: TGTGCCAGCAGCTTGGGACCCAGTCCCTACGAGCAGTACTTC. Translating it yields CASSLGPSPYEQYF.

In regard to this clone: Other nucleotide sequences in the sample specify the same CDR3. The chain uses TRBV11-3 and TRBJ1-3, with D perhaps TRBD1 (5 bases). Trimming pared 5 bases from V and 4 bases from J, leaving 12 bases between. Looked up from germline, CDR1 is SGHNT and CDR2 is YENEEA. The CDR3 runs 14 residues. CDR3 region: CASSLGGTGNTIYF. The CDR3 DNA sequence: TGTGCCAGCAGCCTGGGGGGGACCGGAAACACCATATATTTT.